These 25 T cell receptor beta chains originate from one sample sequenced in a study of cytomegalovirus exposure and HLA in healthy donors. The primer mix had 60 Vbeta and 13 Jbeta primers. Clones were read by immunoSEQ multiplex PCR, and TCRdb kept only the in-frame ones, dropping some. The sample yields approximately 110,000 clones, 70% to 85% seen once. Specimen: PBMCs. The receptor set was obtained from a woman in her thirties or forties in good health and CMV-seropositive.

The chain carries TRBV6-1 and TRBJ1-1, with D maybe TRBD1 (5 bases). The germline V gene has CDR1 MNHNS and CDR2 SASEGT. The CDR3 totals 14 residues. Trimming took 6 bases from V and 0 from J, leaving 11 bases between them. The CDR3 nucleotides read TGTGCCAGCAGCCACAGGACACTGAACACTGAAGCTTTCTTT. Amino acid sequence: CASSHRTLNTEAFF.

The J gene is TRBJ1-1, the V gene TRBV14; D might be TRBD1 (5 bases). The CDR3 sequence is 15 residues long. V was clipped by 0 bases and J by 6 bases, with 14 bases between them. Germline V gene sequence: CDR1 SGHDN, CDR2 FVKESK. The CDR3 protein is CASSQDWAGTPEAFF. As DNA, the CDR3 is TGTGCCAGCAGCCAAGACTGGGCCGGGACTCCTGAAGCTTTCTTT.

The J gene is TRBJ2-1, the V gene TRBV2, with D possibly TRBD2 on 5 matching bases. V was pared by 5 bases and J by 0 bases, with 11 bases between. CDR3 length: 15 amino acids. The germline V gene encodes CDR1 SNHLY and CDR2 FYNNEI. The chain's CDR3 is CASSPGVSSYNEQFF. CDR3 in DNA: TGTGCCAGCAGTCCCGGGGTTAGCTCCTACAATGAGCAGTTCTTC.

The rearrangement joins TRBV10-3 to TRBJ2-3; TRBD1 matches at 12 bases. Germline V CDR1 and CDR2: ENHRY, SYGVKD. V was clipped by 7 bases and J by 2 bases; unmatched bases: 28. The CDR3 has 23 amino acids. CDR3 sequence reads: CAITYRPSLTPGQGAFVTDTQYF. The CDR3 nucleotides read TGTGCCATCACCTACCGACCATCGCTGACTCCGGGACAGGGGGCGTTTGTCACAGATACGCAGTATTTT.

The chain uses TRBV5-4 and TRBJ2-1; 8 nucleotides align to TRBD2. V shed 0 bases and J 7 bases; nucleotides not matched to a gene: 6. This CDR3 comprises 15 residues. In germline, CDR1 is SGHNT, CDR2 YYREEE (reference sequence). DNA for the CDR3: TGTGCCAGCAGCTTGGAGGCGGGGGGCCCTAATGAGCAGTTCTTC. The encoded protein is CASSLEAGGPNEQFF.

This rearrangement joins TRBV11-3 to TRBJ2-4, with 7 bases fitting TRBD2. The CDR3 is 16 residues long. Germline lookup yields CDR1 SGHNT and CDR2 YENEEA. The trim removed 1 base at V and 6 bases at J, leaving 9 bases unmatched. This CDR3 is CASSLAGGRGINIQYF. For the CDR3, the DNA is TGTGCCAGCAGCTTAGCAGGCGGGAGAGGGATAAACATTCAGTACTTC.

The V gene is TRBV5-4, the J gene TRBJ2-6, with 9 bases that match TRBD1. V shed 0 bases, J shed 0 bases, and the junction held 7 bases outside the gene matches. Germline assignment: CDR1 SGHNT and CDR2 YYREEE (reference sequence). This CDR3 is built from 19 residues. The CDR3, as DNA: TGTGCCAGCAGCTTGGGGGGGACAGGGAGGCTCTCTGGGGCCAACGTCCTGACTTTC. The encoded protein is CASSLGGTGRLSGANVLTF.

This clone was recorded a few times. The chain carries TRBV15 and TRBJ1-1; the match to TRBD1 covers 9 bases. Germline V gene lookup returns CDR1 LNHNV and CDR2 YYDKDF (reference sequence). The CDR3 runs 14 residues. The V segment lost 10 bases and the J segment 4 bases; nucleotides outside the gene matches: 10. DNA for the CDR3: TGTGCCAGCTCCTCCGGGACAGGGATCACTGAAGCTTTCTTT. As protein: CASSSGTGITEAFF.

This chain joins TRBV19 and TRBJ1-5; 12 bases fit TRBD1. The CDR3 spans 16 residues. The germline V gene encodes CDR1 LNHDA and CDR2 SQIVND (reference sequence). Losses at the gene ends were 6 bases for V and 7 bases for J; bases not matched to a gene: 10. For the CDR3, the DNA is TGTGCCAGTAGAAATATTGGGACAGGGGGCGGGCAGCCCCAGCATTTT. It codes for CASRNIGTGGGQPQHF. Looking up the rest from reference TRBV19 and TRBJ1-5 gives the full variable domain: DGGITQSPKYLFRKEGQNVTLSCEQNLNHDAMYWYRQDPGQGLRLIYYSQIVNDFQKGDIAEGYSVSREKKESFPLTVTSAQKNPTAFYLCASRNIGTGGGQPQHFGDGTRLSIL.

In its sample, this clone was seen a few times. The genes are TRBV27 and TRBJ2-7; D possibly corresponds to TRBD1 (6 bases). Germline values: CDR1 MNHEY, CDR2 SMNVEV (reference sequence). This CDR3 region has 12 residues. V lost 6 bases to trimming and J lost 6 bases, with 12 bases between them. The CDR3, as DNA: TGTGCCAGCAGGAACAGGGCAGGCGAGCAGTACTTC. Translating gives CASRNRAGEQYF.

This clone appeared once. The rearrangement links TRBV7-2 to TRBJ1-1; no clear D gene. This CDR3 region has 13 residues. CDR1 and CDR2 from the germline V gene are SGHTA and FQGNSA. Trimming shortened V by 7 bases and J by 3 bases, and 12 bases separated the two germline ends. The CDR3 sequence: CASKLTAYTEAFF. The CDR3, as DNA: TGTGCCAGCAAATTAACAGCCTACACTGAAGCTTTCTTT.

The CDR3 DNA sequence: TGTGCCATCAGTGGCGAGGATGCGGGGTACTATGGCTACACCTTC. Residues: CAISGEDAGYYGYTF. The V and J genes are TRBV10-3 and TRBJ1-2; D is ambiguous. Trimming cost V 4 bases and J 3 bases, with 15 bases left between them. This CDR3 is built from 15 residues. CDR1 and CDR2 (germline): ENHRY, SYGVKD.

The chain joins TRBV5-1 to TRBJ1-5; 8 bases are shared with TRBD1. From germline, CDR1 is SGHRS and CDR2 YFSETQ. CDR3 length: 16 amino acids. The ends lost 0 bases at V and 7 bases at J; junction bases unmatched: 9. CDR3 in DNA: TGCGCCAGCAGCTTGGGGGGTTCAGGGGGCGGACAGCCCCAGCATTTT. Translating gives CASSLGGSGGGQPQHF.

The chain carries TRBV27 and TRBJ2-3; 7 nucleotides agree with TRBD1. The J segment lost 4 bases and the V segment lost 3 bases, leaving 4 bases of the junction unmatched. CDR3 length: 14 residues. Germline loops: CDR1 MNHEY, CDR2 SMNVEV (reference sequence). In nucleotides, the CDR3 is TGTGCCAGCAGTTTGATAGACAGGGCAGATACGCAGTATTTT. This translates into CASSLIDRADTQYF.

This clone appeared a few times. The V gene is TRBV20-1, the J gene TRBJ2-2; D is ambiguous. Deletions cut 3 bases from V and 7 bases from J, with 6 bases between. The CDR3 is 11 residues long. Germline V gene lookup returns CDR1 DFQATT and CDR2 SNEGSKA (reference sequence). Here the CDR3 DNA reads TGCAGTGCTAGGTCGGTCGGGGAGCTGTTTTTT. Translating gives CSARSVGELFF.

The count of this clone is one. V and J are TRBV21-1 and TRBJ1-1; the table assigns TRBD1, which was not confirmed against the DNA. TRBV21-1 is tagged as a pseudogene. The CDR3 loop spans 17 amino acids. The CDR3 loop reads CASSKVGDRGENTEAFF. CDR3 in DNA: TGTGCCAGCAGCAAAGTAGGGGATCGAGGTGAGAACACTGAAGCTTTCTTT.

The rearrangement uses TRBV4-1 and TRBJ2-3; 9 bases align to TRBD2. The CDR3 extends over 14 amino acids. CDR1 is MGHRA and CDR2 is YSYEKL in the germline V gene. V gave up 4 bases and J gave up 4 bases; unmatched junction bases: 3. The CDR3 is CASSRSGGSDTQYF. CDR3 coding DNA: TGCGCCAGCAGCCGTAGCGGGGGTTCAGATACGCAGTATTTT.

The V gene is TRBV4-2, the J gene TRBJ2-2; 9 bases are a match to TRBD2. V was pared by 3 bases and J by 1 base, with 6 bases of the junction left unmatched. The CDR3 totals 17 residues. Germline loops: CDR1 LGHNA, CDR2 YNFKEQ. CDR3 region: CASSHPSGGLNTGELFF. DNA for the CDR3: TGTGCCAGCAGCCACCCCAGCGGGGGGTTGAACACCGGGGAGCTGTTTTTT.

In regard to this clone: This is likely a read error, given that the CDR3 carries no conserved phenylalanine or tryptophan at its end. V gene TRBV4-3 combines with J gene TRBJ1-2, with D perhaps TRBD1 (6 bases). The CDR3 sequence is 15 residues long. CDR1 and CDR2 from the germline V gene are LGHNA and YSLEER. The V and J ends lost 0 bases and 4 bases respectively, with 12 bases between them. The CDR3 DNA is TGCGCCAGCAGCCAAGATCGGGGGGCCACCTATGGCTACACCTCC. Translating gives CASSQDRGATYGYTS.

The gene calls are TRBV2 and TRBJ1-2; 9 bases fit TRBD1. Germline V CDR1 and CDR2: SNHLY, FYNNEI. Germline trimming cut 6 bases from V and 4 bases from J; bases unmatched to any gene: 6. CDR3 length: 14 amino acids. The CDR3 region is CASRPQGASYGYTF. CDR3 coding DNA: TGTGCCAGCAGGCCACAGGGGGCCAGCTATGGCTACACCTTC.

The chain is built from TRBV10-3 and TRBJ1-3, with D possibly matching TRBD1 (6 bases). V lost 2 bases and J 4 bases, leaving 15 bases between the germline ends. This CDR3 is 16 amino acids long. CDR1 and CDR2 from the germline V gene are ENHRY and SYGVKD. The CDR3 loop reads CAISEKSQGSGNTIYF. The DNA of the CDR3 is TGTGCCATCAGTGAGAAATCACAGGGTTCAGGAAACACCATATATTTT.

This chain connects TRBV19 to TRBJ2-3; the D is unclear. This CDR3 contains 13 residues. CDR1 LNHDA and CDR2 SQIVND come from the germline V gene (reference sequence). V lost 3 bases and J 2 bases, leaving 6 bases between the germline ends. The CDR3 region is CASSIRLTDTQYF. The CDR3 nucleotides read TGTGCCAGTAGTATCAGGCTCACAGATACGCAGTATTTT.

A single count supports this clone. The chain recombines TRBV6-5 with TRBJ2-2, with D possibly matching TRBD1 (6 bases). The V end was cut by 10 bases, the J end by 5 bases, with 14 bases between. The CDR3 covers 13 residues. The germline gives CDR1 MNHEY, CDR2 SVGAGI. CDR3 residues: CATSGVGTGELFF. CDR3 in DNA: TGTGCCACCTCAGGGGTCGGAACCGGGGAGCTGTTTTTT.

This chain joins TRBV6-6 and TRBJ2-5; maybe TRBD2 (6 bases). Looked up from germline, CDR1 is MNHNY and CDR2 is SVGAGI (reference sequence). Trimming pared 6 bases from V and 4 bases from J, leaving 15 bases between. There are 14 residues in the CDR3. Here the CDR3 reads CASRSGGSRETQYF. CDR3 DNA: TGTGCCAGCAGGTCCGGGGGATCCAGAGAGACCCAGTACTTC.

Worth noting for this clone: Sequence at one end of the junction differs from germline and may be a read error. V is TRBV7-7 and J is TRBJ2-1, with TRBD1 identical over 7 bases. Germline V lookup: CDR1 SSHAT, CDR2 FNYEAQ (reference sequence). The CDR3 spans 14 residues. Here the CDR3 reads CASSFIQGIGEQFF. The CDR3 DNA sequence: TGTGCTAGCAGCTTTATACAGGGGATAGGTGAGCAGTTCTTC.